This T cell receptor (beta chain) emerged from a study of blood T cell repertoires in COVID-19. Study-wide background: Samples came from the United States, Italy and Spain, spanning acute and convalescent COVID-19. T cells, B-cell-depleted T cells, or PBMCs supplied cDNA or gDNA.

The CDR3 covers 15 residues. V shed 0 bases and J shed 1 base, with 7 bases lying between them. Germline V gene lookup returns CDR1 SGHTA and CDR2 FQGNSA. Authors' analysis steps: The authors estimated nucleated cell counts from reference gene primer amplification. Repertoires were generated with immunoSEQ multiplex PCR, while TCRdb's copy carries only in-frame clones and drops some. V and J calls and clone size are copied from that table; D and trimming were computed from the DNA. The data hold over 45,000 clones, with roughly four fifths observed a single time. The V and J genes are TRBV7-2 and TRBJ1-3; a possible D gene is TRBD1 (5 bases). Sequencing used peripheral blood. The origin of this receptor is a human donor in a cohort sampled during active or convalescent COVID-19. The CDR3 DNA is TGTGCCAGCAGCTTAGCGGGGGGTTCTGGAAACACCATATATTTT. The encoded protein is CASSLAGGSGNTIYF.